This T cell receptor beta chain was observed in a study of blood T cell repertoires in COVID-19. Looking at the study overall: Samples of COVID-19 (acute and convalescent) were obtained from the United States, Italy and Spain. T cells, B-cell-depleted T cells, or PBMCs supplied cDNA or gDNA.

Germline V lookup: CDR1 MNHEY, CDR2 SVGAGI. The CDR3 contains 13 residues. V dropped 8 bases and J dropped 2; count of bases not matched to a gene: 6. As originally analysed: Nucleated cell number was recorded as an estimate derived from reference gene primer amplification. Clones were read by immunoSEQ multiplex PCR, and TCRdb kept only the in-frame ones, dropping some. The V and J calls and the clone size are those of that table, but D and trimming were determined from the DNA. The sample yields over 150,000 clones, approximately 82% seen once. The source is a human donor with acute or convalescent COVID-19. The donor label of this sample is uncertain. V and J are TRBV6-5 and TRBJ2-7; TRBD1 aligns across 7 bases. Sample: peripheral blood. The CDR3 here is CASGTESTYEQYF. The DNA of the CDR3 is TGTGCCAGCGGGACAGAGAGCACCTACGAGCAGTACTTC.